The sample holds one count of the clone carrying this T cell receptor (beta chain). What it recognizes is unknown. Second-dose intervals of approximately 4 or approximately 12 weeks were pooled. This sample is drawn from a study of T cell responses to AZD1222 COVID-19 vaccine. TCRdb keeps only in-frame clones here, not all; method: immunoSEQ multiplex PCR. The top ten hold 20% to 30% of the sample, which has about 180,000 clones, 88% seen once. Points from the study as a whole: Sampling captured repertoires only after the peak T cell response. At 160-218 and 743-854, vaccine-associated CD4 TCRs were dominant, and they spanned spike.

The CDR3 runs 13 residues. Germline loops: CDR1 MNHEY, CDR2 SVGAGI. V lost 6 bases and J 5 bases, leaving 12 bases between the germline ends. The rearrangement uses TRBV6-5 and TRBJ2-3; D gene uncertain. The specimen comprised peripheral blood, sampled 28 days after the second AZD1222 dose. The sequence came from an adult who received the AZD1222 COVID-19 vaccine. The DNA for the CDR3 is TGTGCCAGCAGGGCCCACCTTCGAGATACGCAGTATTTT. Amino acid sequence: CASRAHLRDTQYF.